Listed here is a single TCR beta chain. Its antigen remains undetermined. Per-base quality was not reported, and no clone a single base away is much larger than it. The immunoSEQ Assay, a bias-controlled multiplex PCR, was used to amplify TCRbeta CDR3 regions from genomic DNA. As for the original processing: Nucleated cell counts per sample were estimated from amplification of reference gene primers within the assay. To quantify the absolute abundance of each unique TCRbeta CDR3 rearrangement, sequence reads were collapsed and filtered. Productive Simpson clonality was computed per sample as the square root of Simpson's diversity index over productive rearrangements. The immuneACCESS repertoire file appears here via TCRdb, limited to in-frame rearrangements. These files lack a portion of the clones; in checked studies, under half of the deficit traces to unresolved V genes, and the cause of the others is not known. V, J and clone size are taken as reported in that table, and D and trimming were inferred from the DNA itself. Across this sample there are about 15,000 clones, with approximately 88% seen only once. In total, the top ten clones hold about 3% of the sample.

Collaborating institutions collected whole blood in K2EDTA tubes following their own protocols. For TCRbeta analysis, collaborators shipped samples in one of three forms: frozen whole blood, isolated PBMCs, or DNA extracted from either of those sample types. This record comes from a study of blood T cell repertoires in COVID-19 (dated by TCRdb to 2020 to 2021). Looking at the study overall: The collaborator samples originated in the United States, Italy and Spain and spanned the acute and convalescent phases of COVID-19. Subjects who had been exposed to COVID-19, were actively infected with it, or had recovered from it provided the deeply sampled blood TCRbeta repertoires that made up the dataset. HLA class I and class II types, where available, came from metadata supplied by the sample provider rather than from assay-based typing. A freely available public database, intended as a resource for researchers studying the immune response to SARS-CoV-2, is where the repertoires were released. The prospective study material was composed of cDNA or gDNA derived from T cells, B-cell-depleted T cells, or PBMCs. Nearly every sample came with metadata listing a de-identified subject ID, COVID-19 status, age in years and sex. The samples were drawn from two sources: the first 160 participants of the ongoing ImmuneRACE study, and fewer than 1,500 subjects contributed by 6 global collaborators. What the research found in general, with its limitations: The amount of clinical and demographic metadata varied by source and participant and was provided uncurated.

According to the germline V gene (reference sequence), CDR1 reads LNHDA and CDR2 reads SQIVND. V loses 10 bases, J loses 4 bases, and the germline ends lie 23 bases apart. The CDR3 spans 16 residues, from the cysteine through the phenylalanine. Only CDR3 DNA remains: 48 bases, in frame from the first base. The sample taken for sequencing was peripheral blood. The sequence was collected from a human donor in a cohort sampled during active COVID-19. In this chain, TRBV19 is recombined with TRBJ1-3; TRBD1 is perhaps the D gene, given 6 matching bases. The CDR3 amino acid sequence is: CATGDRPPSAGNTIYF. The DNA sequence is TGTGCCACTGGAGACAGGCCCCCCTCGGCCGGAAACACCATATATTTT.